Listed here are 27 T cell receptor beta chains from one sample, sequenced in a study of blood T cell repertoires in COVID-19. Assay used: immunoSEQ multiplex PCR; TCRdb lists only in-frame clones, some missing. The data contain about 170,000 clones, 70% to 90% of them seen just once; the ten biggest clones take up less than 3%. Input material: peripheral blood. Every receptor here comes from a woman over 75 with COVID-19, enrolled during active disease.

The V call is TRBV5-1, the J call TRBJ1-1; 8 positions agree with TRBD1. V was clipped by 4 bases and J by 5 bases; unmatched bases: 7. Germline values: CDR1 SGHRS, CDR2 YFSETQ. The CDR3 spans 14 residues. The CDR3 loop reads CASSPGQGRTEAFF. Written as DNA, the CDR3 is TGCGCCAGCAGCCCCGGACAGGGCCGGACTGAAGCTTTCTTT.

The chain carries TRBV5-6 and TRBJ2-3; 8 bases are a match to TRBD2. Germline trimming cut 4 bases from V and 6 bases from J; bases unmatched to any gene: 13. The CDR3 consists of 16 residues. Germline V gene sequence: CDR1 SGHDT, CDR2 YYEEEE. CDR3 sequence reads: CASSPRLARPLDTQYF. The DNA for the CDR3 is TGTGCCAGCAGCCCCAGACTAGCGCGCCCTCTGGATACGCAGTATTTT.

At least ten counts were recorded for this clone. The V gene is TRBV3-1 (or the pseudogene TRBV3-2), the J gene TRBJ1-6; TRBD1 matches 7 bases. Trimming cost V 3 bases and J 14 bases; bases outside gene matches: 4. From germline, CDR1 is LGHDT and CDR2 YNNKEL (reference sequence). This CDR3 has 12 residues. The CDR3 loop reads CASSQGQLSLHF. CDR3 in DNA: TGTGCCAGCAGCCAGGGACAGTTATCCCTCCACTTT.

This rearrangement joins TRBV18 to TRBJ2-2, with 8 bases fitting TRBD2. The CDR3 is 17 amino acids. The V gene's germline CDR1 is KGHSH and CDR2 LQKENI. V was pared by 3 bases and J by 7 bases, with 13 bases of the junction left unmatched. This CDR3 reads CASSPRGVRDSSGELFF. As DNA, the CDR3 is TGTGCCAGCTCACCGCGGGGGGTTCGGGACTCGAGCGGGGAGCTGTTTTTT.

The CDR3 DNA reads TGTGCCAGCAGCGTCAAGGGGGGACTAGCCTACAATGAGCAGTTCTTC. Residues: CASSVKGGLAYNEQFF. The chain uses TRBV9 and TRBJ2-1; 8 positions agree with TRBD2. V was pared by 2 bases and J by 2 bases, with 6 bases of the junction left unmatched. Per germline, CDR1 SGDLS and CDR2 YYNGEE. The CDR3 consists of 16 residues.

The rearrangement joins TRBV24-1 to TRBJ2-7; the match to TRBD2 covers 10 bases. The CDR3 is made up of 13 amino acids. The V gene end was trimmed by 7 bases and the J gene end by 5 bases; junction bases not matched to a gene: 4. The germline V gene encodes CDR1 KGHDR and CDR2 SFDVKD. CDR3 in DNA: TGTGCCACCAGAGCAACTAGCGGGAACGAGCAGTACTTC. Amino acids: CATRATSGNEQYF.

This chain uses TRBV7-2 with TRBJ2-5; tentatively, D is TRBD2 (5 bases). This CDR3 is 15 amino acids long. The germline V gene encodes CDR1 SGHTA and CDR2 FQGNSA. V was trimmed by 4 bases and J by 4 bases, leaving 16 bases between them. The CDR3 loop is CASSSRVGVLETQYF. The DNA of the CDR3 is TGTGCCAGCAGCTCTCGGGTGGGAGTTTTAGAGACCCAGTACTTC.

The chain is built from TRBV6-5 and TRBJ1-6, with TRBD1 identical over 7 bases. The CDR3 consists of 13 residues. CDR1 is MNHEY, CDR2 SVGAGI, per germline. V gave up 11 bases and J gave up 9 bases; unmatched junction bases: 10. As DNA, the CDR3 is TGTGCCTCCCAAAGGGACAGAGCTTCACCCCTCCACTTT. Its protein product is CASQRDRASPLHF.

The chain joins TRBV27 to TRBJ2-2, with D possibly matching TRBD1 (5 bases). This CDR3 contains 15 residues. The V end was cut by 3 bases, the J end by 4 bases, with 12 bases between. Germline CDR1 is MNHEY and CDR2 is SMNVEV (reference sequence). The CDR3 bases are TGTGCCAGCAGTTTTGCAGGGAAGGGCACCGGGGAGCTGTTTTTT. It is translated as CASSFAGKGTGELFF.

The chain has TRBV5-4 and TRBJ2-2; 14 bases match TRBD2. The V gene end was trimmed by 6 bases and the J gene end by 7 bases; junction bases not matched to a gene: 11. This CDR3 comprises 17 residues. The germline V gene encodes CDR1 SGHNT and CDR2 YYREEE (reference sequence). The CDR3 protein is CASNKGTSGSQGGELFF. The DNA for the CDR3 is TGTGCCAGCAACAAGGGGACTAGCGGGAGTCAAGGCGGGGAGCTGTTTTTT.

On this clone itself: The sample holds other DNA sequences that translate to the same CDR3. V usage is TRBV7-3 and J usage is TRBJ2-1; no clear D gene. This CDR3 region has 13 residues. V lost 3 bases and J 4 bases, leaving 7 bases between the germline ends. Germline loops: CDR1 SGHTA, CDR2 FQGTGA. This CDR3 is CASSFGGYNEQFF. CDR3 bases: TGTGCCAGCAGCTTTGGCGGATACAATGAGCAGTTCTTC.

The chain couples TRBV7-8 to TRBJ2-7, with D possibly matching TRBD2 (5 bases). V was cut by 5 bases and J by 3 bases, with 11 bases left in between. Germline-derived CDR1 and CDR2 are SGHVS and FQNEAQ. The CDR3 runs to 13 residues. The CDR3 sequence is CASSDSGFYEQYF. DNA of the CDR3: TGTGCCAGCAGCGACTCGGGGTTCTACGAGCAGTACTTC.

This chain joins TRBV2 and TRBJ1-2, with TRBD1 identical over 7 bases. V trimming: 4 bases; J trimming: 9 bases; junction bases outside the gene matches: 5. CDR3 length equals 12 residues. Germline lookup yields CDR1 SNHLY and CDR2 FYNNEI. The CDR3 sequence is CASSGQGSSYTF. For the CDR3, the DNA is TGTGCCAGCAGTGGACAGGGTTCGAGCTACACCTTC.

The chain carries TRBV6-6 and TRBJ1-5; tentatively, D is TRBD1 (6 bases). Trimming took off 5 bases at V and 7 bases at J, with 15 bases between the two ends. This CDR3 spans 14 amino acids. The germline V gene has CDR1 MNHNY and CDR2 SVGAGI (reference sequence). Here the CDR3 reads CASSPSGTQQPQHF. The CDR3 DNA reads as TGTGCCAGCAGTCCATCAGGGACACAACAGCCCCAGCATTTT.

The CDR3, as DNA: TGTGCCAGCAGCGTAGGGGGGCAGGGAGGGTCCGAGCAGTACTTC. Protein product: CASSVGGQGGSEQYF. The chain combines TRBV11-2 with TRBJ2-7; D possibly corresponds to TRBD2 (7 bases). V gave up 5 bases and J gave up 6 bases, with 20 bases separating them. In germline, CDR1 is SGHAT, CDR2 FQNNGV. The CDR3 has 15 amino acids. The full variable domain, its missing parts supplied by reference TRBV11-2 and TRBJ2-7, is EAGVAQSPRYKIIEKRQSVAFWCNPISGHATLYWYQQILGQGPKLLIQFQNNGVVDDSQLPKDRFSAERLKGVDSTLKIQPAKLEDSAVYLCASSVGGQGGSEQYFGPGTRLTVT.

CDR3 in amino acids: CASSLEQGTEKLFF. In DNA, the CDR3 is TGTGCCAGCAGCTTAGAGCAGGGAACCGAAAAACTGTTTTTT. This chain connects TRBV7-9 to TRBJ1-4; TRBD1 is a possible D gene (5 bases). V dropped 1 base and J dropped 8 bases, with 11 bases sitting between them. Germline V lookup: CDR1 SEHNR, CDR2 FQNEAQ (reference sequence). CDR3 length equals 14 residues.

The chain combines TRBV7-9 with TRBJ1-4; 9 bases line up with TRBD1. V lost 6 bases and J lost 7; bases outside the gene matches: 9. The length of the CDR3 is 15 residues. Germline CDR1 is SEHNR and CDR2 is FQNEAQ (reference sequence). CDR3 DNA sequence: TGTGCCAGCAGGCCCTGGGGACAGGGAGGTGAAAAACTGTTTTTT. Protein: CASRPWGQGGEKLFF.

V and J are TRBV5-8 and TRBJ2-3; TRBD2 matches 13 bases. The ends lost 4 bases at V and 3 bases at J; junction bases unmatched: 2. The CDR3 spans 15 residues. Germline CDR1 SGHTS, CDR2 YDEGEE. The CDR3: CASSPGLAGTDTQYF. In DNA form, the CDR3 reads TGTGCCAGCAGCCCGGGACTAGCGGGAACAGATACGCAGTATTTT.

The chain employs TRBV29-1 and TRBJ2-6, with D hard to call. The V gene's germline CDR1 is SQVTM and CDR2 ANQGSEA. The V end was cut by 5 bases, the J end by 4 bases, with 9 bases between. This CDR3 is built from 13 residues. Here the CDR3 reads CSVSELGANVLTF. CDR3 DNA: TGCAGCGTTAGTGAACTCGGGGCCAACGTCCTGACTTTC.

This chain connects TRBV21-1 to TRBJ2-1; the table's D call of TRBD2 was not tested on the DNA. TRBV21-1 is recorded as a pseudogene. The CDR3 covers 15 residues. Here the CDR3 DNA reads TGTGCCAGCAGCAAAGCGCTAGAAGCCTACAATGAGCAGTTCTTC. It encodes CASSKALEAYNEQFF.

V usage is TRBV5-1 and J usage is TRBJ2-1; D is unresolved. This CDR3 comprises 16 residues. Germline V lookup: CDR1 SGHRS, CDR2 YFSETQ. The V gene lost 4 bases and the J gene lost 1 base, with 15 bases spanning the gap. CDR3 DNA: TGCGCCAGCAGCGCCGGCGCCGCCGGGTCCTACAATGAGCAGTTCTTC. Translated: CASSAGAAGSYNEQFF.

The genes are TRBV7-9 and TRBJ1-5, with D possibly matching TRBD1 (5 bases). The V and J ends lost 4 bases and 6 bases respectively, with 7 bases between them. The CDR3 is 12 residues long. The V gene's germline CDR1 is SEHNR and CDR2 FQNEAQ (reference sequence). CDR3 coding DNA: TGTGCCAGCAGCTGGGGGGGTCAGCCCCAGCATTTT. Translation: CASSWGGQPQHF.

On this clone: The junction does not match germline at one end; this may be a read error. The chain recombines TRBV2 with TRBJ1-4; 12 bases fit TRBD1. The CDR3 consists of 12 residues. Per germline, CDR1 SNHLY and CDR2 FYNNEI. DNA for the CDR3: TGTGCCAGCAGTGATTTTGGGACAGGGGGCCTTTTT. As protein: CASSDFGTGGLF. Complete variable domain (other parts from reference TRBV2 and TRBJ1-4): EPEVTQTPSHQVTQMGQEVILRCVPISNHLYFYWYRQILGQKVEFLVSFYNNEISEKSEIFDDQFSVERPDGSNFTLKIRSTKLEDSAMYFCASSDFGTGGLFGSGTQLSVL.

The V gene is TRBV15, the J gene TRBJ2-3; no firm D call. Per the germline V gene, CDR1 is LNHNV and CDR2 is YYDKDF (reference sequence). This CDR3 region has 16 residues. The germline V and J ends were trimmed by 2 bases and 1 base, with 13 bases remaining between them. DNA for the CDR3: TGTGCCACCAGCAGATCCGGCCTAGGCCGCACAGATACGCAGTATTTT. Residues: CATSRSGLGRTDTQYF.

This clone appeared a single time. The sample holds other DNA sequences that translate to the same CDR3. The chain couples TRBV5-4 to TRBJ1-5; TRBD1 might be the D (6 bases). Germline loops: CDR1 SGHNT, CDR2 YYREEE (reference sequence). The CDR3 has 14 residues. Trimming removed 0 bases from V and 3 bases from J, with 7 bases in between. The CDR3 DNA is TGTGCCAGCAGCTTGGCAGGGGCCAATCAGCCCCAGCATTTT. Its translation is CASSLAGANQPQHF. Supplemented by reference TRBV5-4 and TRBJ1-5, the full variable domain reads ETGVTQSPTHLIKTRGQQVTLRCSSQSGHNTVSWYQQALGQGPQFIFQYYREEENGRGNFPPRFSGLQFPNYSSELNVNALELDDSALYLCASSLAGANQPQHFGDGTRLSIL.

This chain links TRBV11-2 with TRBJ1-1; TRBD1 matches 9 bases. Looked up from germline, CDR1 is SGHAT and CDR2 is FQNNGV. This CDR3 has 15 residues. The V gene end was trimmed by 1 base and the J gene end by 2 bases; junction bases not matched to a gene: 2. The CDR3, as DNA: TGTGCCAGCAGCTTAGCGACAGGGGGTAACACTGAAGCTTTCTTT. This codes for CASSLATGGNTEAFF.

J is TRBJ2-7 and V is TRBV28; 14 bases match TRBD2. The J segment lost 2 bases and the V segment lost 5 bases, leaving 11 bases of the junction unmatched. The CDR3 is 18 residues long. Germline assignment: CDR1 MDHEN and CDR2 SYDVKM. The CDR3 is CASSPSPGLAGAAYEQYF. The CDR3 coding sequence is TGTGCCAGCAGTCCAAGTCCGGGACTAGCGGGAGCGGCCTACGAGCAGTACTTC. Using reference TRBV28 and TRBJ2-7 for the parts outside the CDR3, the full variable domain is DVKVTQSSRYLVKRTGEKVFLECVQDMDHENMFWYRQDPGLGLRLIYFSYDVKMKEKGDIPEGYSVSREKKERFSLILESASTNQTSMYLCASSPSPGLAGAAYEQYFGPGTRLTVT.